These 20 T cell receptor beta chains came from one sample sequenced in a study of post-analysis software for immune sequencing data. General study points: A few TRBV segments were significantly more frequent in patients than in controls. TRBV5-6, TRBV5-1 and TRBV20-1 were among these segments.

Unique molecular identifiers tagged the TCR beta cDNA libraries. Using its own MiXCR run on the PCR reads, TCRdb lists one record per CDR3 protein. The table lists roughly 800,000 distinct CDR3 sequences, 25% to 30% of them singletons. These TCRs' antigens remain unknown. The sequencing sample was made of blood. These receptors were taken from a girl aged 10 to 17 with multiple sclerosis.

This clonotype was counted only a few times. The CDR3 bases are TGCGCCAGCAGCTTGGAGATCGGCTACGAGCAGTACTTC. This encodes CASSLEIGYEQYF. This rearrangement joins TRBV5-1 to TRBJ2-7, with no clear D. Germline V gives CDR1 SGHRS, CDR2 YFSETQ. V gave up 0 bases and J gave up 3 bases, with 7 bases separating them. This CDR3 has 13 residues.

The genes are TRBV12-3 or TRBV12-4 and TRBJ2-7; 7 nucleotides match TRBD1. Trimming removed 7 bases from V and 0 bases from J; junction bases left unmatched: 6. This CDR3 region has 14 residues. CDR3 sequence: CASTTGTASYEQYF. In DNA form, the CDR3 reads TGTGCCAGCACAACCGGGACAGCCTCCTACGAGCAGTACTTC.

V is TRBV20-1 and J is TRBJ1-1; D is possibly TRBD1 (6 bases). The CDR3 runs to 16 residues. V gave up 6 bases and J gave up 10 bases, with 30 bases separating them. Germline values: CDR1 DFQATT, CDR2 SNEGSKA (reference sequence). As DNA, the CDR3 is TGCAGTGCGAGCCAAATCGGGACACCCCAACCCCAAGGAGCTTTCTTT. As protein: CSASQIGTPQPQGAFF.

This clonotype was counted many times. V is TRBV10-3 and J is TRBJ2-6; D is perhaps TRBD1 (6 bases). CDR1 and CDR2 from the germline V gene are ENHRY and SYGVKD. With 2 bases removed from V and 4 bases from J, the gap between germline ends came to 15 bases. The CDR3 runs to 17 residues. The CDR3 DNA reads as TGTGCCATCAGTGAGGGAACAGGGTTTTCAGGGGCCAACGTCCTGACTTTC. This gives the protein CAISEGTGFSGANVLTF.

This sequence joins TRBV18 and TRBJ2-1; 9 bases fit TRBD2. After removal of 3 bases from V and 9 bases from J, the junction contained 9 bases not matched to a gene. The CDR3 runs to 15 residues. The germline CDR1 and CDR2 sequences are KGHSH and LQKENI. In DNA, the CDR3 is TGTGCCAGCTCACCGGGCGGGGGGGCCTATGCTGAGCAGTTCTTC. It translates to CASSPGGGAYAEQFF.

There are a few counts of this clonotype. J is TRBJ2-2 and V is TRBV20-1; D not certain. The CDR3 is 12 residues long. V lost 2 bases and J 4 bases, leaving 5 bases between the germline ends. CDR1 DFQATT and CDR2 SNEGSKA come from the germline V gene (reference sequence). Here the CDR3 DNA reads TGCAGTGCTAGACATGTCACCGGGGAGCTGTTTTTT. Protein product: CSARHVTGELFF.

This clonotype was detected only a few times. The V call is TRBV20-1, the J call TRBJ2-1; 11 positions match TRBD2. Germline trimming cut 0 bases from V and 8 bases from J; bases unmatched to any gene: 15. From germline, CDR1 is DFQATT and CDR2 SNEGSKA (reference sequence). CDR3 length: 18 residues. The CDR3 DNA reads as TGCAGTGCTAGAGATCTCCCCCGCGGACTAGCGGGTTCGGATGAGCAGTTCTTC. It codes for CSARDLPRGLAGSDEQFF.

The CDR3 region has the DNA TGTGCCAGCAGTCCGCGGACAAGTCACCACTATGGCTACACCTTC. Its translation is CASSPRTSHHYGYTF. This chain uses TRBV12-3 or TRBV12-4 with TRBJ1-2; the D gene is possibly TRBD1 (5 bases). The V and J ends lost 5 bases and 3 bases respectively, with 16 bases between them. This CDR3 has 15 residues.

V gene TRBV10-3 combines with J gene TRBJ1-1, with no clear D. V dropped 4 bases and J dropped 5 bases, with 17 bases sitting between them. Germline values: CDR1 ENHRY, CDR2 SYGVKD. The CDR3 consists of 15 residues. The CDR3 DNA follows: TGTGCCATCAGTGGCCACGGACGTTTCGGGACTGAAGCTTTCTTT. This codes for CAISGHGRFGTEAFF.

J is TRBJ2-1 and V is TRBV4-3; no clear D gene. V was trimmed by 3 bases and J by 8 bases, leaving 17 bases between them. CDR1 LGHNA and CDR2 YSLEER come from the germline V gene. CDR3 length equals 15 residues. The CDR3 spells CASSQQTGSPHEQFF. The CDR3, as DNA: TGCGCCAGCAGCCAGCAGACGGGCTCTCCCCATGAGCAGTTCTTC.

The gene calls are TRBV7-9 and TRBJ1-4; unclear D gene. The CDR3 is 14 amino acids. From germline, CDR1 is SEHNR and CDR2 FQNEAQ (reference sequence). Trimming left V 1 base short and J 5 bases short, with 8 bases between. CDR3 in amino acids: CASSLVSPNEKLFF. The CDR3 nucleotides are TGTGCCAGCAGCTTAGTCTCCCCCAATGAAAAACTGTTTTTT.

This rearrangement joins TRBV6-5 to TRBJ2-3; TRBD2 agrees at 8 bases. The CDR3 sequence is 16 residues long. The J segment lost 4 bases and the V segment lost 5 bases, leaving 11 bases of the junction unmatched. The V gene's germline CDR1 is MNHEY and CDR2 SVGAGI. The CDR3 sequence: CASSPRFAGGPDTQYF. CDR3 nucleotides: TGTGCCAGCAGTCCGCGGTTTGCGGGGGGCCCAGATACGCAGTATTTT.

The J gene is TRBJ1-5, the V gene TRBV20-1; 11 bases are a match to TRBD1. The CDR3 runs 15 residues. Germline V CDR1 and CDR2: DFQATT, SNEGSKA (reference sequence). With 3 bases clipped from V and 9 bases from J, the junction kept 10 bases outside the gene matches. CDR3 bases: TGCAGTGCTAGCCCGGACAGGGGGCTTTTTGGGCCCCAGCATTTT. It codes for CSASPDRGLFGPQHF.

The chain uses TRBV6-5 and TRBJ1-5; TRBD1 agrees at 9 bases. Germline-derived CDR1 and CDR2 are MNHEY and SVGAGI. The CDR3 consists of 15 residues. The ends lost 5 bases at V and 3 bases at J; junction bases unmatched: 5. The CDR3 DNA is TGTGCCAGCAGTGTGACAGGGGGAAACAATCAGCCCCAGCATTTT. Translation gives CASSVTGGNNQPQHF.

The chain is built from TRBV7-9 and TRBJ2-3; TRBD1 matches at 9 bases. The germline gives CDR1 SEHNR, CDR2 FQNEAQ (reference sequence). This CDR3 contains 16 residues. V dropped 4 bases and J dropped 1; count of bases not matched to a gene: 6. For the CDR3, the DNA is TGTGCCAGCAGCTCAACTCGGGACAGGGGCACAGATACGCAGTATTTT. Translating gives CASSSTRDRGTDTQYF.

The chain employs TRBV20-1 and TRBJ1-2, with TRBD1 identical over 7 bases. The CDR3 has 12 amino acids. Germline CDR1 and CDR2: DFQATT and SNEGSKA (reference sequence). The trim removed 8 bases at V and 7 bases at J, leaving 10 bases unmatched. This CDR3 is CSPRKGAGGYTF. In nucleotides, the CDR3 is TGCAGTCCCCGTAAGGGGGCGGGTGGCTACACCTTC.

This clonotype was seen a handful of times. V and J are TRBV5-1 and TRBJ2-5, with TRBD2 identical over 15 bases. The CDR3 extends over 18 amino acids. After removal of 2 bases from V and 5 bases from J, the junction contained 10 bases not matched to a gene. Germline V gene sequence: CDR1 SGHRS, CDR2 YFSETQ. The CDR3 DNA is TGCGCCAGCAGCTTCACCGGGACTAGCGGGGGGATCGGGGAGACCCAGTACTTC. Its protein product is CASSFTGTSGGIGETQYF.

This clonotype turned up a few times. The genes are TRBV9 and TRBJ2-1; TRBD2 aligns across 15 bases. CDR3 length: 19 amino acids. The junction had 7 bases not matched to a gene; V was cut back by 3 bases and J by 0 bases. Germline CDR1 and CDR2: SGDLS and YYNGEE. The CDR3 region is CASSAGLAGGLSSYNEQFF. CDR3 sequence (DNA): TGTGCCAGCAGCGCGGGACTAGCGGGGGGACTCAGCTCCTACAATGAGCAGTTCTTC.

The J gene is TRBJ2-7, the V gene TRBV7-2; D unresolved. V lost 6 bases to trimming and J lost 0 bases, with 12 bases between them. From germline, CDR1 is SGHTA and CDR2 FQGNSA. The CDR3 runs to 14 residues. The CDR3 is CASRIGSSSYEQYF. The CDR3 region has the DNA TGTGCCAGCAGGATAGGGTCGAGCTCCTACGAGCAGTACTTC.

This clonotype was recorded a few times. The junction departs from the called germline gene at one end, perhaps through a read error. The DNA of the CDR3 is TGTGCTAGCAGCTTAGGATACGGGACTCCATATGAGCAGTTCTTC. Amino acid sequence: CASSLGYGTPYEQFF. V is TRBV7-7 and J is TRBJ2-1; D is possibly TRBD2 (6 bases). Germline values: CDR1 SSHAT, CDR2 FNYEAQ (reference sequence). The length of the CDR3 is 15 residues.